These 4 T cell receptor beta chains originate from one sample sequenced in a study of T cell responses to AZD1222 COVID-19 vaccine. Only in-frame clones appear in the TCRdb table, and some are missing; sequencing was by immunoSEQ multiplex PCR. The data contain fewer than 110,000 clones, approximately 88% of them singletons. Sequenced material: peripheral blood, taken on day 0 of AZD1222 vaccination. The origin of the receptors is an adult in good health.

The rearrangement links TRBV5-4 to TRBJ1-6, with D possibly TRBD1 on 5 matching bases. Trimming stripped 4 bases from V and 11 bases from J, with 22 bases between. This CDR3 has 16 residues. Germline assignment: CDR1 SGHNT and CDR2 YYREEE (reference sequence). CDR3: CASSLNGGGLRTPLHF. The CDR3 bases are TGTGCCAGCAGCCTTAACGGGGGAGGCCTCAGGACACCCCTCCACTTT.

The chain carries TRBV20-1 and TRBJ1-1; D unclear. Germline V lookup: CDR1 DFQATT, CDR2 SNEGSKA (reference sequence). Trimming removed 3 bases from V and 2 bases from J, with 4 bases in between. This CDR3 has 11 residues. The CDR3 DNA follows: TGCAGTGCTAGCCCCAACACTGAAGCTTTCTTT. Protein product: CSASPNTEAFF.

V is TRBV24-1 and J is TRBJ1-5, with 9 bases lining up with TRBD1. Germline-derived CDR1 and CDR2 are KGHDR and SFDVKD. CDR3 length: 16 residues. With 4 bases clipped from V and 7 bases from J, the junction kept 10 bases outside the gene matches. The CDR3 loop is CATSEGDGQGRQPQHF. In DNA, the CDR3 is TGTGCCACCAGTGAGGGAGATGGACAGGGGAGACAGCCCCAGCATTTT.

The V gene is TRBV19, the J gene TRBJ1-1; weak D call: TRBD1 (6 bases). The CDR3 is made up of 15 amino acids. Looked up from germline, CDR1 is LNHDA and CDR2 is SQIVND (reference sequence). The V gene lost 4 bases and the J gene lost 4 bases, with 16 bases spanning the gap. The CDR3, as DNA: TGTGCCAGTAGTAGGCTACAGGGCGTGGGCACTGAAGCTTTCTTT. It is translated as CASSRLQGVGTEAFF.